The source of this T cell receptor (beta chain) is a study of blood T cells in healthy people across ages. The CDR3 has 13 residues. Germline V gene sequence: CDR1 SQVTM, CDR2 ANQGSEA. V trimming: 6 bases; J trimming: 12 bases; junction bases outside the gene matches: 7. Concerning this clonotype itself: Its antigen is currently unknown.

The second PCR ran roughly 7 to 12 cycles with a sample-barcoded 5' primer and J-beta primers. Each CDR3 protein is one row after TCRdb ran MiXCR on the 5' RACE reads. The sample contains around 580,000 distinct CDR3 sequences, 47% of which appear only once. General study points: Greater diversity and more naive CD4+ cells were seen in long-lived donors than in aged donors.

What was sequenced was blood. The clonotype comes from a man older than 75 in good health. V is TRBV29-1 and J is TRBJ2-5; 16 bases fit TRBD2. As DNA, the CDR3 is TGCAGCGTCGGGACTAGCGGGAGGGAATTGGAGTACTTC. Its protein product is CSVGTSGRELEYF.